This TCR beta chain was identified during a study of blood T cells in healthy people across ages. CDR3 size: 15 residues. Trimming took 2 bases from V and 0 from J, leaving 9 bases between them. CDR1 is SEHNR, CDR2 FQNEAQ, per germline (reference sequence). Points from the study as a whole: Compared with aged donors, long-lived donors showed fewer expanded clones, suggesting selection. Changes in expanded clonotypes were possibly confounded, as the CMV status of donors was unknown.

With a J-beta primer mix and a sample-barcoded 5' primer, a second PCR ran roughly 6 to 12 cycles. TCRdb reprocessed the 5' RACE reads with MiXCR, giving one entry per CDR3 protein. The table records around 1.5 million distinct CDR3 sequences, approximately 63% of them present only once. Turning to this clonotype: Its antigen remains unknown. Since a much larger clone is just one base distant, this may be a read error.

The origin of this receptor is a man aged 18 to 29 in good health. The chain joins TRBV7-9 to TRBJ2-3; TRBD1 might be the D (6 bases). Sequenced material: blood. The CDR3, as DNA: TGTGCCAGCAGCTTAAGCACAGGGAGCACAGATACGCAGTATTTT. It encodes CASSLSTGSTDTQYF.